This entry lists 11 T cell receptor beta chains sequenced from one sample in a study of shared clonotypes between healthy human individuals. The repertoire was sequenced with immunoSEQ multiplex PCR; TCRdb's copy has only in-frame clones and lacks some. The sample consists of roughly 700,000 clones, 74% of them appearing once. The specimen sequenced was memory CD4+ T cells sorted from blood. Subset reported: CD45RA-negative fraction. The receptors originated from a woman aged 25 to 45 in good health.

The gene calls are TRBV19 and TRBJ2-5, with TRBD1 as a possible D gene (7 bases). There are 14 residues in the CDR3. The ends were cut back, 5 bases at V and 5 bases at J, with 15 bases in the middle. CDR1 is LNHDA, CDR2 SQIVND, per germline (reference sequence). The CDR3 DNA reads TGTGCCAGTAGTGTACAGGGGAGCGGGGAGACCCAGTACTTC. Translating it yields CASSVQGSGETQYF. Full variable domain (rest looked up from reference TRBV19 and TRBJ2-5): DGGITQSPKYLFRKEGQNVTLSCEQNLNHDAMYWYRQDPGQGLRLIYYSQIVNDFQKGDIAEGYSVSREKKESFPLTVTSAQKNPTAFYLCASSVQGSGETQYFGPGTRLLVL.

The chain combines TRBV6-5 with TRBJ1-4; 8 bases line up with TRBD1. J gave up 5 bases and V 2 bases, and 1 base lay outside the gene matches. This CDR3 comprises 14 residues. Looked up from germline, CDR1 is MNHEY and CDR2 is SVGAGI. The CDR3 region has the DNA TGTGCCAGCAGTTACGCAGGGGGCAATGAAAAACTGTTTTTT. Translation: CASSYAGGNEKLFF.

The CDR3 here is CASSSGDRDKNIQYF. The CDR3 DNA is TGCGCCAGCAGTTCTGGGGACAGGGACAAAAACATTCAGTACTTC. The genes are TRBV5-1 and TRBJ2-4; TRBD1 agrees at 9 bases. V lost 5 bases to trimming and J lost 3 bases; unmatched junction nucleotides: 6. The CDR3 contains 15 residues. The V gene's germline CDR1 is SGHRS and CDR2 YFSETQ.

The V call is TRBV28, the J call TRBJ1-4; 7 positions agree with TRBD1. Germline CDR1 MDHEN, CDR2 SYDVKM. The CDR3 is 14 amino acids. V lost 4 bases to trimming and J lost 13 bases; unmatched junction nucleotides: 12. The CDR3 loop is CASSYPTGPEILFF. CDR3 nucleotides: TGTGCCAGCAGTTACCCGACAGGGCCCGAGATACTGTTTTTT.

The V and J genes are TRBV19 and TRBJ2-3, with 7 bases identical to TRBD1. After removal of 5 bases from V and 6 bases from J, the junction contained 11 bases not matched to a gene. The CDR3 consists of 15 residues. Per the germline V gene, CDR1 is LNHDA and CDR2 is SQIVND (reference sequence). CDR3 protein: CASSFGTVSVDTQYF. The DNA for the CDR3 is TGTGCCAGTAGTTTTGGGACAGTCTCCGTGGATACGCAGTATTTT.

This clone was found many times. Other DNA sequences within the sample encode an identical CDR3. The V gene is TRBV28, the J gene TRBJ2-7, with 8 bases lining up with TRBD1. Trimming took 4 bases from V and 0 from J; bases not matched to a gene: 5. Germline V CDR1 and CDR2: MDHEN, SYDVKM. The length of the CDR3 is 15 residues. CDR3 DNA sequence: TGTGCCAGCAGTTCCGGACAGGGAAGCTCCTACGAGCAGTACTTC. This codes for CASSSGQGSSYEQYF.

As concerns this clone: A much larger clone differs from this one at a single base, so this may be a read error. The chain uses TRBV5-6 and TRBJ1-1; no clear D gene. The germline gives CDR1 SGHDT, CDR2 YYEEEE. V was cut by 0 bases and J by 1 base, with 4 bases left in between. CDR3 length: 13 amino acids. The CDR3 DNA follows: TGTGCCAGCAGCTTGGACCAGAACACTGAAGCTTTCTTT. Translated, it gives CASSLDQNTEAFF.

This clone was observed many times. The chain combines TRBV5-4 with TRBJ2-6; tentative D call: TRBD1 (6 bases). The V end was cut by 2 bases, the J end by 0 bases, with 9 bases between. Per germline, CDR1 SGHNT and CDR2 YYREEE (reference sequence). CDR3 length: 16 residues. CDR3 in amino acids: CASSFGQPSGANVLTF. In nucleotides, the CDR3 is TGTGCCAGCAGCTTCGGACAGCCCTCTGGGGCCAACGTCCTGACTTTC.

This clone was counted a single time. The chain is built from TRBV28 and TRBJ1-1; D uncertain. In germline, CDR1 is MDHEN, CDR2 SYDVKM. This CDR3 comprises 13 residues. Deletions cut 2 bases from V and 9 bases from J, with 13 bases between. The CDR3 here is CASSLVSTGKAFF. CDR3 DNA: TGTGCCAGCAGTTTAGTATCTACGGGGAAAGCTTTCTTT.

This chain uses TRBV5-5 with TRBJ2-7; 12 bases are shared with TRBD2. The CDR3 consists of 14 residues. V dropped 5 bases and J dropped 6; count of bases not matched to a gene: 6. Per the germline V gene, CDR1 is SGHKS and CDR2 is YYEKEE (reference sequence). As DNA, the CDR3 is TGTGCCAGCAGGCCGACTAGCGGGAGTGGCGAGCAGTACTTC. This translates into CASRPTSGSGEQYF.

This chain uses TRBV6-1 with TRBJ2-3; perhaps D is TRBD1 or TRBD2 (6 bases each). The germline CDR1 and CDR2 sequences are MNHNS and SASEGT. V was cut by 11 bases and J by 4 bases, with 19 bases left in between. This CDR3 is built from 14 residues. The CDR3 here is CAGMEGERADTQYF. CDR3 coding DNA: TGTGCCGGAATGGAGGGGGAAAGGGCAGATACGCAGTATTTT.